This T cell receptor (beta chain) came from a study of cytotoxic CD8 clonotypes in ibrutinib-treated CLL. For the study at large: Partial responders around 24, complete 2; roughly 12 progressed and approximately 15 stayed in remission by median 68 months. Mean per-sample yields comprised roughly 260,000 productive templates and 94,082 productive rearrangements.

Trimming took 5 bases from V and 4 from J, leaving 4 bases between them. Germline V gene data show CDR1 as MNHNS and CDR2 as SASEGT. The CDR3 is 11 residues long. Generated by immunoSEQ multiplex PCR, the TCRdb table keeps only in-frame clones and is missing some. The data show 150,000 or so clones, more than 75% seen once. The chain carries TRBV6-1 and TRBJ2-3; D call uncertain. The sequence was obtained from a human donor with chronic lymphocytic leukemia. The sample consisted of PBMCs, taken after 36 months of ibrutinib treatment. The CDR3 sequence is CASSYPDTQYF. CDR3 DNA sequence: TGTGCCAGCAGTTACCCAGATACGCAGTATTTT.